This entry lists 5 T cell receptor beta chains sequenced from one sample in a study of blood T cell repertoires in COVID-19. The protocol was immunoSEQ multiplex PCR, while the TCRdb copy is restricted to in-frame clones and leaves out a portion. The sample lists fewer than 400,000 clones, about nine tenths occurring once. The specimen was PBMCs or T cells enriched from blood (not recorded which). These receptor sequences come from a woman in her twenties or thirties who had recovered from COVID-19.

This clone was detected only once. The DNA for the CDR3 is TGTGCCACCAGTAGGGGGCCCGGGCGGAATGAGCAGTTCTTC. Translated: CATSRGPGRNEQFF. The chain couples TRBV24-1 to TRBJ2-1, with 7 bases lining up with TRBD1. Germline V gene data show CDR1 as KGHDR and CDR2 as SFDVKD. Trimming took 6 bases from V and 7 from J; bases not matched to a gene: 8. This CDR3 comprises 14 residues.

V and J are TRBV5-4 and TRBJ1-2; D unresolved. In germline, CDR1 is SGHNT, CDR2 YYREEE (reference sequence). The CDR3 covers 14 residues. The V and J ends lost 0 bases and 4 bases respectively, with 10 bases between them. CDR3 nucleotides: TGTGCCAGCAGCTTGGACAGCGGCTTCTATGGCTACACCTTC. Translating gives CASSLDSGFYGYTF. Combining the CDR3 with reference TRBV5-4 and TRBJ1-2 gives the whole variable domain ETGVTQSPTHLIKTRGQQVTLRCSSQSGHNTVSWYQQALGQGPQFIFQYYREEENGRGNFPPRFSGLQFPNYSSELNVNALELDDSALYLCASSLDSGFYGYTFGSGTRLTVV.

The V gene is TRBV29-1, the J gene TRBJ1-1, with D uncertain. Germline CDR1 and CDR2: SQVTM and ANQGSEA. V lost 3 bases to trimming and J lost 1 base, with 6 bases between them. The CDR3 has 12 residues. The CDR3 spells CSVERGNTEAFF. The CDR3 nucleotides read TGCAGCGTTGAGCGGGGGAACACTGAAGCTTTCTTT. Filled out from reference TRBV29-1 and TRBJ1-1, the complete variable domain reads SAVISQKPSRDICQRGTSLTIQCQVDSQVTMMFWYRQQPGQSLTLIATANQGSEATYESGFVIDKFPISRPNLTFSTLTVSNMSPEDSSIYLCSVERGNTEAFFGQGTRLTVV.

The chain employs TRBV2 and TRBJ1-2; D not certain. Germline CDR1 reads SNHLY; CDR2 reads FYNNEI. V dropped 3 bases and J dropped 1 base, with 12 bases sitting between them. The CDR3 spans 15 residues. The CDR3 reads CASSDRRRLNYGYTF. CDR3 bases: TGTGCCAGCAGTGATAGACGGAGACTTAACTATGGCTACACCTTC.

This chain connects TRBV5-1 to TRBJ2-7; the D gene is possibly TRBD1 (5 bases). The germline gives CDR1 SGHRS, CDR2 YFSETQ. The CDR3 has 14 residues. The ends were cut back, 2 bases at V and 2 bases at J, with 11 bases in the middle. CDR3 sequence reads: CASSFRGATYEQYF. CDR3 sequence (DNA): TGCGCCAGCAGCTTTCGTGGGGCCACCTACGAGCAGTACTTC.